This is a list of T cell receptor beta chains from one sample in a study of blood T cell repertoires in COVID-19. Assay: immunoSEQ multiplex PCR; the TCRdb copy retains only in-frame clones and omits some. The data contain about 300,000 clones, 90% of them singletons. The sequencing input was PBMCs or T cells enriched from blood (not recorded which). The receptors shown here come from a young woman who had recovered from COVID-19. Each CDR3 is given with its conserved first and last residue. The D gene is left open where the match is weak. A clone size is listed for some rows: how often the clone was seen (once, few, many), or a class if it is expanded.

size	D	V	J	CDR3	DNA
few	-	TRBV6-5	TRBJ1-1	CASSLRGGDTEAFF	TGTGCCAGCAGCTTAAGGGGGGGTGACACTGAAGCTTTCTTT
-	TRBD2	TRBV7-9	TRBJ2-5	CASSKTSGSIYETQYF	TGTGCCAGCAGCAAGACTAGCGGGAGTATCTACGAGACCCAGTACTTC
-	TRBD2	TRBV7-8	TRBJ2-7	CASSLVQTSTRAEQYF	TGTGCCAGCAGCTTAGTCCAGACTAGCACAAGGGCCGAGCAGTACTTC
-	TRBD1	TRBV18	TRBJ2-5	CASSATGTGKETQYF	TGTGCCAGCTCAGCTACCGGGACAGGAAAAGAGACCCAGTACTTC
-	TRBD2	TRBV7-6	TRBJ2-3	CASSLLAGGSTDTQYF	TGTGCCAGCAGCCTGTTAGCGGGAGGCAGCACAGATACGCAGTATTTT
few	TRBD2	TRBV5-1	TRBJ2-1	CASSTGLAANEQFF	TGCGCCAGCAGCACCGGACTAGCGGCCAATGAGCAGTTCTTC
-	-	TRBV19	TRBJ2-3	CASSIAGLHRIADTQYF	TGTGCCAGTAGTATAGCCGGGTTACACAGGATCGCAGATACGCAGTATTTT
-	TRBD2	TRBV28	TRBJ2-7	CASRPGLAGVYHEQYF	TGTGCCAGCAGGCCCGGACTAGCGGGAGTATACCACGAGCAGTACTTC
once	-	TRBV25-1	TRBJ1-6	CASSGGTQNSPLHF	TGTGCCAGCAGTGGGGGGACTCAGAATTCACCCCTCCACTTT
-	-	TRBV29-1	TRBJ1-1	CSVNGAGINTEAFF	TGCAGCGTTAATGGGGCAGGGATAAACACTGAAGCTTTCTTT
-	TRBD2	TRBV15	TRBJ2-1	CATSRAAGGSYNEQFF	TGTGCCACCAGCAGAGCAGCGGGAGGATCCTACAATGAGCAGTTCTTC
-	-	TRBV5-1	TRBJ2-5	CASSLVPGIQETQYF	TGCGCCAGCAGCTTGGTTCCAGGAATCCAAGAGACCCAGTACTTC
-	-	TRBV18	TRBJ2-7	CASSPSWGQGEQYF	TGTGCCAGCTCCCCCTCGTGGGGGCAGGGCGAGCAGTACTTC
-	-	TRBV5-6	TRBJ2-6	CASSLLVGGLGSGANVLTF	TGTGCCAGCAGCCTCCTTGTTGGAGGGTTAGGCTCTGGGGCCAACGTCCTGACTTTC
once	TRBD1	TRBV7-2	TRBJ2-1	CASSFPRQGYNEQFF	TGTGCCAGCAGCTTCCCCCGACAGGGCTACAATGAGCAGTTCTTC
-	-	TRBV7-9	TRBJ2-2	CASSPLGGLNTGELFF	TGTGCCAGCAGCCCACTAGGGGGATTGAACACCGGGGAGCTGTTTTTT
-	-	TRBV15	TRBJ2-1	CATSREGPSSYNEQFF	TGTGCCACCAGCAGAGAGGGGCCGAGCTCCTACAATGAGCAGTTCTTC
few	TRBD2	TRBV7-3	TRBJ2-3	CASSSSGGSTDTQYF	TGTGCCAGCAGCTCCAGCGGGGGAAGCACAGATACGCAGTATTTT
-	TRBD1	TRBV27	TRBJ1-1	CATHPTGGTEAFF	TGTGCCACCCATCCGACAGGGGGGACCGAAGCTTTCTTT
-	-	TRBV5-4	TRBJ2-5	CASSWADYQETQYF	TGTGCCAGCAGCTGGGCGGACTACCAAGAGACCCAGTACTTC
-	-	TRBV19	TRBJ1-4	CASSIASNPTRQDEKLFF	TGTGCCAGTAGTATTGCATCGAACCCCACAAGACAGGATGAAAAACTGTTTTTT
-	-	TRBV4-2	TRBJ2-7	CASSREGDFDEQYF	TGTGCCAGTTCAAGAGAGGGGGATTTCGACGAGCAGTACTTC
-	-	TRBV5-4	TRBJ2-5	CASSQGMFEETQYF	TGTGCCAGCAGCCAGGGAATGTTCGAAGAGACCCAGTACTTC
-	TRBD2	TRBV7-2	TRBJ2-3	CASNHSPGLANSDTQYF	TGTGCCAGCAACCACTCCCCGGGACTAGCGAACTCAGATACGCAGTATTTT
-	-	TRBV21-1	TRBJ2-1	CASKTSGPVPISYNEQFF	TGTGCCAGCAAGACTAGCGGGCCCGTGCCCATCTCCTACAATGAGCAGTTCTTC
-	TRBD2	TRBV10-3	TRBJ2-4	CAISEPDPLADKNIQYF	TGTGCCATCAGTGAGCCCGACCCACTAGCGGACAAAAACATTCAGTACTTC
-	-	TRBV6-2/TRBV6-3	TRBJ2-7	CASSGSQLAPGYEQYF	TGTGCCAGCAGTGGGTCTCAACTAGCCCCCGGCTACGAGCAGTACTTC
-	-	TRBV12-2	TRBJ2-6	CARPGTGSSGANVLTF	TGTGCAAGGCCCGGGACAGGGAGCTCTGGGGCCAACGTCCTGACTTTC
-	-	TRBV5-1	TRBJ1-6	CASSTVPVDNSPLHF	TGCGCCAGCAGCACCGTGCCGGTGGATAATTCACCCCTCCACTTT
-	-	TRBV5-1	TRBJ1-1	CASSSTLRTEAFF	TGCGCCAGCAGCTCAACGTTGAGGACTGAAGCTTTCTTT
few	-	TRBV5-4	TRBJ2-7	CASSSDTGRYEQYF	TGTGCCAGCAGCTCGGACACGGGTAGATACGAGCAGTACTTC
-	-	TRBV6-1	TRBJ2-5	CASSDPRRLETQYF	TGTGCCAGCAGTGATCCTAGACGGTTAGAGACCCAGTACTTC
-	TRBD2	TRBV28	TRBJ2-1	CASTLLAGRENEQFF	TGTGCCAGCACCCTACTAGCGGGAAGGGAAAATGAGCAGTTCTTC
once	TRBD2	TRBV23-1	TRBJ2-5	CASSHLALAGETQYF	TGCGCCAGCAGTCACCTAGCCCTAGCGGGAGAGACCCAGTACTTC
-	-	TRBV10-3	TRBJ1-1	CAISGRDGSDTEAFF	TGTGCCATCAGTGGCAGGGATGGTAGTGACACTGAAGCTTTCTTT
-	TRBD1	TRBV7-7	TRBJ2-1	CASSRGTGSYNEQFF	TGTGCTAGCAGCAGGGGGACAGGGAGTTACAATGAGCAGTTCTTC
few	TRBD2	TRBV7-6	TRBJ2-1	CASSPREGPRNEQFF	TGTGCCAGCAGTCCCCGGGAGGGCCCTCGCAATGAGCAGTTCTTC
-	-	TRBV18	TRBJ2-1	CASSPERLAYNEQFF	TGTGCCAGCTCACCGGAAAGACTGGCCTACAATGAGCAGTTCTTC
-	-	TRBV10-1	TRBJ2-3	CASRLTGRTDTQYF	TGCGCCAGCAGATTGACAGGACGCACAGATACGCAGTATTTT
-	-	TRBV11-2	TRBJ2-7	CASQSGGIPYEQYF	TGTGCCAGCCAATCCGGGGGTATCCCCTACGAGCAGTACTTC
-	TRBD1	TRBV5-1	TRBJ1-6	CASRLWTGDNSPLHF	TGCGCCAGCAGGCTTTGGACAGGGGATAATTCACCCCTCCACTTT
-	TRBD1	TRBV29-1	TRBJ2-1	CSVLHSGTGASNEQFF	TGCAGCGTTTTACACTCCGGGACAGGTGCGTCCAATGAGCAGTTCTTC
-	TRBD2	TRBV10-3	TRBJ2-7	CAIRPTSGRYEQYF	TGTGCCATCAGACCGACTAGCGGGAGATACGAGCAGTACTTC
-	-	TRBV4-1	TRBJ1-1	CASSQADTEAFF	TGCGCCAGCAGCCAAGCAGACACTGAAGCTTTCTTT
-	-	TRBV28	TRBJ2-7	CASSQVISEQYF	TGTGCCAGCAGCCAAGTTATCAGTGAGCAGTACTTC
-	TRBD1	TRBV7-2	TRBJ1-2	CASSLTGQGNYGYTF	TGTGCCAGCAGCTTAACGGGACAGGGCAACTATGGCTACACCTTC
-	TRBD1	TRBV30	TRBJ2-5	CASGTGVSGTQYF	TGTGCCTCAGGGACAGGGGTGAGCGGGACCCAGTACTTC
-	-	TRBV5-4	TRBJ1-6	CASSTKQGSGSPLHF	TGTGCCAGCAGCACAAAACAGGGATCCGGTTCACCCCTCCACTTT
-	TRBD2	TRBV6-5	TRBJ2-2	CASSYRRGTGELFF	TGTGCCAGCAGTTACCGGCGGGGGACCGGGGAGCTGTTTTTT